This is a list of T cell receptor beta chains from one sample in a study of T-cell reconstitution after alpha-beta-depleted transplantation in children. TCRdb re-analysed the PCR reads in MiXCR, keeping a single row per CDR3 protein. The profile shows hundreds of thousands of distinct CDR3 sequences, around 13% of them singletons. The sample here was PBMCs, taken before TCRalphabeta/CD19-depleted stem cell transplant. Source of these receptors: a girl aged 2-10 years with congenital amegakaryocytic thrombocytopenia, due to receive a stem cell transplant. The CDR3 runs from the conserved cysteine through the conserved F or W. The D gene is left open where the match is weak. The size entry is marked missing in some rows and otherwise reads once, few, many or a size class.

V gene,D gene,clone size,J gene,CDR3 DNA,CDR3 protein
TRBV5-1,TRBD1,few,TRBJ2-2,TGCGCCAGCAGCTTCGGACAGGGGCAAGGGGAGCTGTTTTTT,CASSFGQGQGELFF
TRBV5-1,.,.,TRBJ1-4,TGCGCCAGCAGCTTAGTACAAGCAACTAATGAAAAACTGTTTTTT,CASSLVQATNEKLFF
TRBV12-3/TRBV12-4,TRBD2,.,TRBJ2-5,TGTGCCAGCAGTTCCCAACTGAGACTAGCGGCACGTAGGGAAGAGATCCAGTACTTC,CASSSQLRLAARREEIQYF
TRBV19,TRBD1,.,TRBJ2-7,TGTGCCAGTAGCTCCGGACAGGGGACGCTCTACGAGCAGTACTTC,CASSSGQGTLYEQYF
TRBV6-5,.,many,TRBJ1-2,TGTGCCAGCAGTTACGCACAGGGACCTTGGGGCTACACCTTC,CASSYAQGPWGYTF
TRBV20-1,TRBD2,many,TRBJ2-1,TGCAGTGCTAGGAGTCTAGCGGGAGTTGCTGAGCAGTTCTTC,CSARSLAGVAEQFF
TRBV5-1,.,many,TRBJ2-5,TGCGCCAGCAGCGTCCCGGGGAGCAGGGAGACCCAGTACTTC,CASSVPGSRETQYF
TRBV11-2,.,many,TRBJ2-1,TGTGCCAGCAGCTTATCTAGTAACCATGAGCAGTTCTTC,CASSLSSNHEQFF
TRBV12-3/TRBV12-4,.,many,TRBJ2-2,TGTGCCAGCAGTCCTCGCCCGTCCCCCGGGGAGCTGTTTTTT,CASSPRPSPGELFF
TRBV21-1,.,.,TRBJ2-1,TGTGCCAGCAGCAAAGCCCGCGGAGGGGGGTGCAATGAGCAGTTCTTC,CASSKARGGGCNEQFF
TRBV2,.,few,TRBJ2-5,TGTGCCAGCGGCTCGCGGACCCAGTACTTC,CASGSRTQYF
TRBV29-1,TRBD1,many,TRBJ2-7,TGCAGCGTTGTATTCCGGGACAGGCTTTACGAGCAGTACTTC,CSVVFRDRLYEQYF
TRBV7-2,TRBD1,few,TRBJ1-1,TGTGCCAGCAGCTTAATTTGGACAGGGGGCACTGAAGCTTTCTTT,CASSLIWTGGTEAFF
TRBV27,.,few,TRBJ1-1,TGTGCCAGCAGTTTCATCGGGGGCAACACTGAAGCTTTCTTT,CASSFIGGNTEAFF
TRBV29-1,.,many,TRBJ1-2,TGCAGCGCCGGAACCCATGGCTACACCTTC,CSAGTHGYTF
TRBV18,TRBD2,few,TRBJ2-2,TGTGCCAGCTCACCTAATGGACTAGCGGGGTTGAACACCGGGGAGCTGTTTTTT,CASSPNGLAGLNTGELFF
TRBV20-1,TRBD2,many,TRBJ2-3,TGCAGTGCTACAAGCGGGAGAGGATTAGATACGCAGTATTTT,CSATSGRGLDTQYF
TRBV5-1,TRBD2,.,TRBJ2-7,TGCGCCAGCAGCTCCGAACTAGCGGGAGGACCGGAGGAGTACTTC,CASSSELAGGPEEYF
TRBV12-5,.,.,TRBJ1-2,TGTGCTAGTGGTTTGGTACCCCACGTATCTAACTATGGCTACACCTTC,CASGLVPHVSNYGYTF
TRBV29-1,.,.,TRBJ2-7,TGCAGCGTTGAAACGCAGGGGACCGGGACGCGTGAGCAGTACTTC,CSVETQGTGTREQYF
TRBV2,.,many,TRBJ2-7,TGTGCCAGCTCCCTCGAGCGGAATTACGAGCAGTACTTC,CASSLERNYEQYF
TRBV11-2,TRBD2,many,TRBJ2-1,TGTGCCAGCAGCTTTCTTGGGCTAGCGGGAGAAGGGAATGAGCAGTTCTTC,CASSFLGLAGEGNEQFF
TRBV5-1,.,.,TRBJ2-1,TGCGCCAGCAGCTTGGCTAACCTCGGGGCTAACAATGAGCAGTTCTTC,CASSLANLGANNEQFF
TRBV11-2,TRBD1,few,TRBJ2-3,TGTGCCAGCAGCTCCCGCTCCGGGACAGATTTTTGGAGGCAGTATTTT,CASSSRSGTDFWRQYF
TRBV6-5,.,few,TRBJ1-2,TGTGCCAGCAGTTACGGGGTCGGCTATGGCTACACCTTC,CASSYGVGYGYTF
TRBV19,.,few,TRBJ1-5,TGTGCCAGTAGATCCCGGGGAGCTCAGCCCCAGCATTTT,CASRSRGAQPQHF
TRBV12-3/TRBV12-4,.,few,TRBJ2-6,TGTGCCAGCAGTTTCCCCCCCACCCATGGGGCCAACGTCCTGACTTTC,CASSFPPTHGANVLTF
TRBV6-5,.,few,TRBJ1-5,TGTGCCAGCAGTTTGAGGGGGGACGGTCAGCCCCAGCATTTT,CASSLRGDGQPQHF
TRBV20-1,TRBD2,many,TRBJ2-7,TGCAGTGCTAGAGATCGGCTAGCGGGCTCCTACGAGCAGTACTTC,CSARDRLAGSYEQYF
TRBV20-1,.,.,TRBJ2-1,TGCAGTGCAGGGTTAATTGAACGGGCCGGGGGCTACACAAGGAATGAGCAGTTCTTC,CSAGLIERAGGYTRNEQFF
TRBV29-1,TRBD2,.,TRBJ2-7,TGCAGCGCCCGTAGCGGGGGTAGCTCCTACGAGCAGTACTTC,CSARSGGSSYEQYF
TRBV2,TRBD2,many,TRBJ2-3,TGTGCCAGCAGTAGCGGGAGGGCCGTCTTAGCGCAGTATTTT,CASSSGRAVLAQYF
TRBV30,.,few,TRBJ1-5,TGTGCCTGGAGTGTAGACAGAAATCAGCCCCAGCATTTT,CAWSVDRNQPQHF
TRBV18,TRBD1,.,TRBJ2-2,TGTGCCAGCTCACGGACAGGGGGCTCTAGCGGGGCCACCGGGGAGCTGTTTTTT,CASSRTGGSSGATGELFF
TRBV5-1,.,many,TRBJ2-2,TGCGCCAGCAGCATCCGGACAGCGCGAGTCACCGGGGAGCTGTTTTTT,CASSIRTARVTGELFF
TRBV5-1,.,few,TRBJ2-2,TGCGCCAGCAGCCCGACGTTAGCGTCCGGGGAGCTGTTTTTT,CASSPTLASGELFF
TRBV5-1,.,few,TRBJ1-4,TGCGCCAGCAGCTTGACGGGCTCCCCCGCTAATGAAAAACTGTTTTTT,CASSLTGSPANEKLFF
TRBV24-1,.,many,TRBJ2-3,TGTGCCACCAGTGACTCCAGGGCGGTTAGCACAGATACGCAGTATTTT,CATSDSRAVSTDTQYF
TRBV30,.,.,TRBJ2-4,TGTGCCTGGATGGGGGAGAGGTCCGGTGAAAACATTCAGTACTTC,CAWMGERSGENIQYF
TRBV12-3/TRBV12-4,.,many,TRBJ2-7,TGTGCCAGCAGTGACCGGCCAAAGGAGTACGAGCAGTACTTC,CASSDRPKEYEQYF
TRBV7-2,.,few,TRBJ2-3,TGTGCCAGCAGCTTTGACGAGACAGATACGCAGTATTTT,CASSFDETDTQYF
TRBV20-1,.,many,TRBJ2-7,TGCAGTGCTAGCAAGACCAGCTCCTACGAGCAGTACTTC,CSASKTSSYEQYF
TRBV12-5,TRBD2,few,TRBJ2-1,TGTGCTAGTGGTTTGGCCCAGGTGTCGCTAGCGGGAGGGCCCAGGGCCCAATACAATGATCAGTTCTTC,CASGLAQVSLAGGPRAQYNDQFF
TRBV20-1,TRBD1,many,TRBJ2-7,TGCAGTGCTAGGGGTAAGACAGGGTTCGAGCAGTACTTC,CSARGKTGFEQYF
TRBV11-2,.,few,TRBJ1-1,TGTGCCAGCGTTTCGGGGGGCACCACTGAAGCTTTCTTT,CASVSGGTTEAFF
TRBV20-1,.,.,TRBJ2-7,TGCAGTGCTAGAGAGGGGGCGGGACTCTCCATCTACGAGCAGTACTTC,CSAREGAGLSIYEQYF
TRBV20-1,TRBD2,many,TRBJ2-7,TGCAGTGCTAGAGATAGTGGGTCTAGCGGGAGAAGATACGAGCAGTACTTC,CSARDSGSSGRRYEQYF